These 12 T cell receptor beta chains were sequenced from one sample in a study of breast tumors, draining lymph nodes, adjacent tissues. From the multiplex PCR reads, TCRdb called clonotypes with MiXCR, one entry per CDR3 protein. The repertoire holds 30,000 to 40,000 distinct CDR3 sequences, with around 35% as singletons. Sequencing used breast tumor tissue. All receptors derive from a female donor with breast cancer. Some clones in this sample may be carry-over from other donors' samples.

This clonotype was seen a single time. The chain combines TRBV5-1 with TRBJ2-7, with 9 bases aligning to TRBD1. CDR1 is SGHRS, CDR2 YFSETQ, per germline. V dropped 4 bases and J dropped 1; count of bases not matched to a gene: 6. The CDR3 extends over 15 amino acids. CDR3 sequence: CASSPGTGYSYEQYF. CDR3 coding DNA: TGCGCCAGCAGCCCTGGGACAGGGTATTCCTACGAGCAGTACTTC. Filled out from reference TRBV5-1 and TRBJ2-7, the complete variable domain reads KAGVTQTPRYLIKTRGQQVTLSCSPISGHRSVSWYQQTPGQGLQFLFEYFSETQRNKGNFPGRFSGRQFSNSRSEMNVSTLELGDSALYLCASSPGTGYSYEQYFGPGTRLTVT.

This clonotype was counted only a few times. J is TRBJ2-1 and V is TRBV4-2; possibly TRBD2 for D (7 bases). CDR1 LGHNA and CDR2 YNFKEQ come from the germline V gene. This CDR3 contains 15 residues. The ends were cut back, 0 bases at V and 4 bases at J, with 10 bases in the middle. The CDR3: CASSQEGGRYNEQFF. The CDR3 DNA reads TGTGCCAGCAGCCAAGAGGGGGGGCGGTACAATGAGCAGTTCTTC.

This clonotype was found many times. The genes are TRBV6-5 and TRBJ2-7, with TRBD1 as a possible D gene (6 bases). With 0 bases removed from V and 3 bases from J, the gap between germline ends came to 12 bases. Germline assignment: CDR1 MNHEY and CDR2 SVGAGI. The CDR3 is 15 residues long. In nucleotides, the CDR3 is TGTGCCAGCAGTTACTCTGGCAGGGGTAACTACGAGCAGTACTTC. It codes for CASSYSGRGNYEQYF.

The chain couples TRBV3-1 to TRBJ2-5, with TRBD2 matching 9 bases. V lost 0 bases and J lost 1; bases outside the gene matches: 3. Germline V gene lookup returns CDR1 LGHDT and CDR2 YNNKEL (reference sequence). This CDR3 spans 16 amino acids. CDR3 sequence (DNA): TGTGCCAGCAGCCAAGAAATAGCGGGAGCCCAAGAGACCCAGTACTTC. Amino acid sequence: CASSQEIAGAQETQYF.

On this clonotype itself: Relative to the germline gene, one junction end is altered; a read error may explain this. The chain has TRBV7-9 and TRBJ2-2; TRBD1 matches at 8 bases. The germline V gene has CDR1 SEHNR and CDR2 FQNEAQ (reference sequence). The CDR3 runs 16 residues. CDR3: CASSIGQGGWAGELFF. The CDR3 DNA reads TGTGCCAGCAGCATAGGACAGGGAGGTTGGGCCGGGGAGCTGTTTTTC.

The V and J genes are TRBV9 and TRBJ2-5, with TRBD2 matching 8 bases. The CDR3 consists of 15 residues. Germline trimming cut 3 bases from V and 5 bases from J; bases unmatched to any gene: 9. Germline loops: CDR1 SGDLS, CDR2 YYNGEE. The CDR3 here is CASSGGVAGRETQYF. The CDR3 coding sequence is TGTGCCAGCAGCGGAGGAGTAGCGGGAAGGGAGACCCAGTACTTC.

This clonotype has at least ten counts. The DNA for the CDR3 is TGTGCCAGCACTACCGACAGGGCCGGGGAGCTGTTTTTT. Its translation is CASTTDRAGELFF. V gene TRBV2 combines with J gene TRBJ2-2, with 7 bases matching TRBD1. Germline CDR1 is SNHLY and CDR2 is FYNNEI. The junction had 5 bases not matched to a gene; V was cut back by 7 bases and J by 6 bases. The CDR3 contains 13 residues. The complete variable domain, with remaining parts taken from reference TRBV2 and TRBJ2-2, reads EPEVTQTPSHQVTQMGQEVILRCVPISNHLYFYWYRQILGQKVEFLVSFYNNEISEKSEIFDDQFSVERPDGSNFTLKIRSTKLEDSAMYFCASTTDRAGELFFGEGSRLTVL.

The V and J genes are TRBV28 and TRBJ1-3, with 7 bases identical to TRBD1. Germline CDR1 and CDR2: MDHEN and SYDVKM. V was clipped by 3 bases and J by 4 bases; unmatched bases: 3. This CDR3 contains 14 residues. DNA of the CDR3: TGTGCCAGCAGTTTTAGGGGGCTGGGAAACACCATATATTTT. Amino acids: CASSFRGLGNTIYF.

The chain recombines TRBV6-1 with TRBJ2-1; 12 nucleotides line up with TRBD2. CDR3 size: 15 residues. The V segment lost 7 bases and the J segment 7 bases; nucleotides outside the gene matches: 8. The germline V gene encodes CDR1 MNHNS and CDR2 SASEGT. For the CDR3, the DNA is TGTGCCAGCACTAAACCCGGGACTAGCGGGAATGAGCAGTTCTTC. It specifies CASTKPGTSGNEQFF.

This clonotype was observed many times. The chain is built from TRBV7-9 and TRBJ2-6; D may be TRBD1 (6 bases). The CDR3 totals 14 residues. The germline CDR1 and CDR2 sequences are SEHNR and FQNEAQ (reference sequence). The ends were cut back, 3 bases at V and 5 bases at J, with 8 bases in the middle. CDR3: CASSFGDRANVLTF. The CDR3 nucleotides are TGTGCCAGCAGCTTTGGGGACAGGGCCAACGTCCTGACTTTC.

This chain joins TRBV7-9 and TRBJ2-4; D perhaps matches TRBD2 (5 bases). CDR3 length equals 17 residues. Germline V lookup: CDR1 SEHNR, CDR2 FQNEAQ (reference sequence). V lost 5 bases, J lost 1 base, and 18 bases lay in between. The CDR3 bases are TGTGCCAGCAGCCCCTCTCCCCTTAGCGAGGCCAAAAACATTCAGTACTTC. Translating it yields CASSPSPLSEAKNIQYF.

This clonotype occurred many times. The rearrangement joins TRBV5-5 to TRBJ2-2; D is perhaps TRBD2 (5 bases). Germline CDR1 reads SGHKS; CDR2 reads YYEKEE (reference sequence). This CDR3 is 16 amino acids long. The V and J ends lost 4 bases and 2 bases respectively, with 15 bases between them. Written as DNA, the CDR3 is TGTGCCAGCAGCACCGGACTCCTTATCAACACCGGGGAGCTGTTTTTT. Protein product: CASSTGLLINTGELFF. The full variable domain, with the rest looked up from reference TRBV5-5 and TRBJ2-2, is DAGVTQSPTHLIKTRGQQVTLRCSPISGHKSVSWYQQVLGQGPQFIFQYYEKEERGRGNFPDRFSARQFPNYSSELNVNALLLGDSALYLCASSTGLLINTGELFFGEGSRLTVL.